Following are 4 T cell receptor beta chains from one sample sequenced in a study of T cell responses to AZD1222 COVID-19 vaccine (dated by TCRdb to the early 2020s). The time point label corresponds to: about 28 days (+/-7) after the second vaccine dose. The library was generated by the immunoSEQ multiplex PCR assay. TCRdb provides this immuneACCESS table in a form limited to in-frame rearrangements. Some clones are lacking; in checked studies, under half of them reflect an unresolved V gene, and why the rest are absent is not known. This sample comprises fewer than 90,000 clones, around nine tenths of them detected only once. About 9.9% of the sample is in the top ten clones. This specimen consisted of peripheral blood, obtained 28 days after the second AZD1222 dose. Receptors were obtained from an adult who received the AZD1222 COVID-19 vaccine.

The gene calls are TRBV23-1 and TRBJ1-3, with D possibly being TRBD1 (6 bases). TRBV23-1 is identified as an open reading frame with a role that is uncertain. The CDR3 has 16 amino acids. Trimming took off 1 base at V and 0 bases at J, with 10 bases between the two ends. The CDR3 DNA follows: TGCGCCAGCAGTCAATACAGGGTTGCCTCTGGAAACACCATATATTTT. Translating it yields CASSQYRVASGNTIYF.

As DNA, the CDR3 is TGTGCCAGCAGCTATACCGGGACTAGCAGCAAAAACATTCAGTACTTC. Translated, it gives CASSYTGTSSKNIQYF. This chain links TRBV28 with TRBJ2-4; 9 positions match TRBD2. With V trimmed by 6 bases and J by 3 bases, 9 bases remained unmatched. The CDR3 sequence is 16 residues long. Germline-derived CDR1 and CDR2 are MDHEN and SYDVKM.

This clone occurred a few times. This chain links TRBV3-1 (or the pseudogene TRBV3-2) with TRBJ1-6; D may be TRBD1 (5 bases). Germline values: CDR1 LGHDT, CDR2 YNNKEL (reference sequence). V was trimmed by 1 base and J by 14 bases, leaving 9 bases between them. This CDR3 region has 12 residues. CDR3 amino acids: CASSQGGYSLHF. DNA of the CDR3: TGTGCCAGCAGCCAAGGGGGCTATTCCCTCCACTTT.

The gene calls are TRBV19 and TRBJ1-5, with D possibly matching TRBD1 (5 bases). This CDR3 is built from 15 residues. CDR1 and CDR2 from the germline V gene are LNHDA and SQIVND (reference sequence). Trimming removed 10 bases at V and 0 bases at J, with 16 bases between. The chain's CDR3 is CATSGVGDSNQPQHF. In DNA, the CDR3 is TGTGCCACCAGTGGTGTGGGGGATAGCAATCAGCCCCAGCATTTT.